This T cell receptor (beta chain) was profiled in a study of blood T cell repertoires in COVID-19. The wider study: Acute-phase and convalescent COVID-19 samples originated in the United States, Italy and Spain. PBMCs, B-cell-depleted T cells, or T cells were the source of the cDNA or gDNA that made up the material.

Authors' data handling: Estimates of nucleated cell counts were drawn from the amplification of reference gene primers. Assay: immunoSEQ multiplex PCR; the TCRdb copy retains only in-frame clones and omits some. V and J calls and clone size follow that table, whereas D and trimming were derived from the DNA. The table lists some 120,000 clones, over 80% of them singletons, with around 0.77% in the top ten. The source is a woman in her sixties or seventies with acute or convalescent COVID-19. The sample was peripheral blood.

The CDR3 loop is CATSRERGGNYEQYF. The CDR3 DNA reads as TGTGCCACCAGCAGAGAACGGGGGGGAAACTACGAGCAGTACTTC. The chain is built from TRBV15 and TRBJ2-7; 8 bases line up with TRBD2. V lost 0 bases and J lost 3; bases outside the gene matches: 4. This CDR3 spans 15 amino acids. Germline CDR1 and CDR2: LNHNV and YYDKDF (reference sequence).